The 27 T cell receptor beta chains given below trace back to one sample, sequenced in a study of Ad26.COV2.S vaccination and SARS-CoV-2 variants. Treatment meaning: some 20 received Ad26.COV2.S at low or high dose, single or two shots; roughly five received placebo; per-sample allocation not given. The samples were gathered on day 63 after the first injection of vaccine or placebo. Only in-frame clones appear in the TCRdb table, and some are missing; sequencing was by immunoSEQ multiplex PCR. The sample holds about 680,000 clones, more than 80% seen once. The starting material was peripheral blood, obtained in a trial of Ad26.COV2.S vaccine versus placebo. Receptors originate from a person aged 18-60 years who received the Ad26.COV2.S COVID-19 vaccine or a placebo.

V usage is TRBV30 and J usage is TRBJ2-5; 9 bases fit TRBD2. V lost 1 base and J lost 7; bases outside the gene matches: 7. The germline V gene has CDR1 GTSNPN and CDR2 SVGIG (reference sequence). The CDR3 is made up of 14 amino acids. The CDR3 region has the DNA TGTGCCTGGAGTGGACTAGCGGTTTTGCGGACCCAGTACTTC. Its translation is CAWSGLAVLRTQYF.

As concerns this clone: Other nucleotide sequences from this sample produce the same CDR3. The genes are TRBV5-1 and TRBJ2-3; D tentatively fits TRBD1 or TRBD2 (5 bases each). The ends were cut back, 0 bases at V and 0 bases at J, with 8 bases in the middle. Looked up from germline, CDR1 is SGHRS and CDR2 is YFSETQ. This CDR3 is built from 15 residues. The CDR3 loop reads CASSLEGTSTDTQYF. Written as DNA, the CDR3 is TGCGCCAGCAGCTTGGAAGGGACCAGCACAGATACGCAGTATTTT.

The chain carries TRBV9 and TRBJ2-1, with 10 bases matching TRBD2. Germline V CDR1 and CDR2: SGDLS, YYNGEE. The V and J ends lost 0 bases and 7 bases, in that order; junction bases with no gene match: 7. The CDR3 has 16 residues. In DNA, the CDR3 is TGTGCCAGCAGCGTAGGGTCACTAGCGGGGAGAAATGAGCAGTTCTTC. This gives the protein CASSVGSLAGRNEQFF.

CDR3 DNA sequence: TGTGCCAGCAGTCCCTGGATGGGCTCTGGGGCCAACGTCCTGACTTTC. Amino acids: CASSPWMGSGANVLTF. This sequence joins TRBV27 and TRBJ2-6; D gene uncertain. V lost 5 bases and J 0 bases, leaving 11 bases between the germline ends. The germline V gene has CDR1 MNHEY and CDR2 SMNVEV (reference sequence). The CDR3 is 16 amino acids.

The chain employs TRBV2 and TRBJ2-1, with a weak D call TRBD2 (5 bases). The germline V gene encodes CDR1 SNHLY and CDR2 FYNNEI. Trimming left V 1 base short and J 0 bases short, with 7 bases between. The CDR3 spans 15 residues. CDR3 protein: CASSEDGVSYNEQFF. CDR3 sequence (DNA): TGTGCCAGCAGTGAAGACGGGGTCTCCTACAATGAGCAGTTCTTC.

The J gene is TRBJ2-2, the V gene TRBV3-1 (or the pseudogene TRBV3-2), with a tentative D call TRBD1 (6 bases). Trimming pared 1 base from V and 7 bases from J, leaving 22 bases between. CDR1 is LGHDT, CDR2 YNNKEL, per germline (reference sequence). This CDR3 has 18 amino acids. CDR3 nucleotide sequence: TGTGCCAGCAGCCAAGTAGGACAGTCGATCATAAATCGCGGGGAGCTGTTTTTT. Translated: CASSQVGQSIINRGELFF.

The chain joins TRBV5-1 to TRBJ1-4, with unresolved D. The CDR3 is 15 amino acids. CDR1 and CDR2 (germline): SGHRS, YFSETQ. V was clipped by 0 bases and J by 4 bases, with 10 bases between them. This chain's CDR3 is CASSLESGYNEKLFF. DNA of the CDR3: TGCGCCAGCAGCTTGGAATCGGGGTATAATGAAAAACTGTTTTTT.

The CDR3 spells CASSSRLAGGEETQYF. CDR3 DNA sequence: TGTGCCAGCAGCTCTAGACTAGCGGGGGGCGAAGAGACCCAGTACTTC. The J gene is TRBJ2-5, the V gene TRBV7-6; the match to TRBD2 covers 13 bases. CDR3 length equals 16 residues. J gave up 3 bases and V 4 bases, and 5 bases lay outside the gene matches. Germline CDR1 SGHVS, CDR2 FNYEAQ.

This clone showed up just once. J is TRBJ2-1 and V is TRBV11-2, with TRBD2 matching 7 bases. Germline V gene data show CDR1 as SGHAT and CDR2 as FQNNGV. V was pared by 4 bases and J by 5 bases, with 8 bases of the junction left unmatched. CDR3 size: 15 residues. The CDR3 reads CASSWTGLVHNEQFF. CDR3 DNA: TGTGCCAGCAGCTGGACCGGACTAGTCCACAATGAGCAGTTCTTC.

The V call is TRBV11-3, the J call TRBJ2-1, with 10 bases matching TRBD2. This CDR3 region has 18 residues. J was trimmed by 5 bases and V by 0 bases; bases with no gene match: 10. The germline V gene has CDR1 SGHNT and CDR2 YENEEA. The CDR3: CASSLDQGGTSANNEQFF. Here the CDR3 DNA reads TGTGCCAGCAGCTTAGATCAAGGCGGGACTAGCGCCAACAATGAGCAGTTCTTC. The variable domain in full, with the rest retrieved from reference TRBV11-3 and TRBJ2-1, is EAGVVQSPRYKIIEKKQPVAFWCNPISGHNTLYWYLQNLGQGPELLIRYENEEAVDDSQLPKDRFSAERLKGVDSTLKIQPAELGDSAVYLCASSLDQGGTSANNEQFFGPGTRLTVL.

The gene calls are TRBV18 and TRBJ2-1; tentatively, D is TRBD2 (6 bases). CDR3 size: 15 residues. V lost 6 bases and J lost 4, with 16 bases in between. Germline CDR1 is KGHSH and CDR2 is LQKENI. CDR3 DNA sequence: TGTGCCAGCTCCCCGGCGGGGCTAGAGTACAATGAGCAGTTCTTC. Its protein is CASSPAGLEYNEQFF.

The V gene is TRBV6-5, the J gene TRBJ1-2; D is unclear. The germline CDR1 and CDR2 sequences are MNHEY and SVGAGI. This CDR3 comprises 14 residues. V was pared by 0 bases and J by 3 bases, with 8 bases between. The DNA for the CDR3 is TGTGCCAGCAGTTACTCGAGACGGGACTATGGCTACACCTTC. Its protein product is CASSYSRRDYGYTF.

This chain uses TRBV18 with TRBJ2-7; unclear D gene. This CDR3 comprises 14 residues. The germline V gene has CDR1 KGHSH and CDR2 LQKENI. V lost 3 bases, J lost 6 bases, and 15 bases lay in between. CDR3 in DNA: TGTGCCAGCTCACCGGTTGAGCTCCGAGGCGAGCAGTACTTC. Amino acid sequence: CASSPVELRGEQYF.

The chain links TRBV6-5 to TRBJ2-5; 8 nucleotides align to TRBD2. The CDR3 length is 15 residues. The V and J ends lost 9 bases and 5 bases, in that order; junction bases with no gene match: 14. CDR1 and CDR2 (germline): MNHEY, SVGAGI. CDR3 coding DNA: TGTGCCAGTGGGGTTAGCGGGACCTTAAGGGAGACCCAGTACTTC. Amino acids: CASGVSGTLRETQYF.

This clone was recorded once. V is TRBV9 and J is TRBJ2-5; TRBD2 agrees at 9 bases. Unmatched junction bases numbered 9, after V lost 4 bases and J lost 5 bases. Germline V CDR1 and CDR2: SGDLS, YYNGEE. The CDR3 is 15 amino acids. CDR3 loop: CASSRYSGGRETQYF. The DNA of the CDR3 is TGTGCCAGCAGCCGTTATAGCGGGGGCCGGGAGACCCAGTACTTC.

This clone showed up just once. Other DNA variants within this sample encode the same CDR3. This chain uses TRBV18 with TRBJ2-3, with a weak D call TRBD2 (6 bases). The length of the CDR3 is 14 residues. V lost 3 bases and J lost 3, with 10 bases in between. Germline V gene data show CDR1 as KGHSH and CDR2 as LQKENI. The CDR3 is CASSPPGGTDTQYF. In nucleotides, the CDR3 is TGTGCCAGCTCACCTCCCGGGGGAACAGATACGCAGTATTTT.

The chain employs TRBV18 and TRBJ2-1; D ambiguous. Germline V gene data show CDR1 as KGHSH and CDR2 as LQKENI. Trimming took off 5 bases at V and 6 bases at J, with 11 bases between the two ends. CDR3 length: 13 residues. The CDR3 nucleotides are TGTGCCAGCTCAGCCTTTAGTAGCAATGAGCAGTTCTTC. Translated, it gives CASSAFSSNEQFF. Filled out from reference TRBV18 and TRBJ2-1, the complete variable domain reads NAGVMQNPRHLVRRRGQEARLRCSPMKGHSHVYWYRQLPEEGLKFMVYLQKENIIDESGMPKERFSAEFPKEGPSILRIQQVVRGDSAAYFCASSAFSSNEQFFGPGTRLTVL.

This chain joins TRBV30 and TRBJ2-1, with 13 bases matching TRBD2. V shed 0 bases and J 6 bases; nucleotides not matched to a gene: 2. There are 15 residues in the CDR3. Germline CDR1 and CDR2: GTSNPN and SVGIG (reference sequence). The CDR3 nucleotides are TGTGCCTGGAGTGTACGACTAGCGGGAGGCAATGAGCAGTTCTTC. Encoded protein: CAWSVRLAGGNEQFF.

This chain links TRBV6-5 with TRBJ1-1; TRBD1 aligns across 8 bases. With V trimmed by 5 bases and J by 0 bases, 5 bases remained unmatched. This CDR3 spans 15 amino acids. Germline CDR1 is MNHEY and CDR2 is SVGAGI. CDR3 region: CASSNRGGLNTEAFF. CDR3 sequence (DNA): TGTGCCAGCAGTAACAGGGGGGGGTTGAACACTGAAGCTTTCTTT.

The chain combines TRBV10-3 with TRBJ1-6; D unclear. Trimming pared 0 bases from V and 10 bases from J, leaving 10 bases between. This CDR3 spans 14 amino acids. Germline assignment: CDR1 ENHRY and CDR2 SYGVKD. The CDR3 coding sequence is TGTGCCATCAGTGAGTCCGGGCCGCTATCACCCCTCCACTTT. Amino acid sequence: CAISESGPLSPLHF.

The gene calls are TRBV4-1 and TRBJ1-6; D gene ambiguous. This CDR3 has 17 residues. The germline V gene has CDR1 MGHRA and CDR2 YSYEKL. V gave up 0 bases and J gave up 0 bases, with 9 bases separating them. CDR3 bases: TGCGCCAGCAGCCAAGACCGTTTCAGCTCCTATAATTCACCCCTCCACTTT. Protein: CASSQDRFSSYNSPLHF.

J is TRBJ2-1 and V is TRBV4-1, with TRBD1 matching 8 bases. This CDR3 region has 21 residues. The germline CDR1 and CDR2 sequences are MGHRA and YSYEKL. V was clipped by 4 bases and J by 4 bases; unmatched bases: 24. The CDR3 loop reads CASSPYPGQARGGHGYNEQFF. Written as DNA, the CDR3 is TGCGCCAGCAGCCCGTACCCGGGACAGGCAAGAGGGGGACACGGGTACAATGAGCAGTTCTTC.

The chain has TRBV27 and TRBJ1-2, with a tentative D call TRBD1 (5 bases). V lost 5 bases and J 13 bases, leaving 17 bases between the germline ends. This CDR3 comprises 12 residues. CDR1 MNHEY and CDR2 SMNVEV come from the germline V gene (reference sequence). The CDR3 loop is CASSPRDGLSTF. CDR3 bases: TGTGCCAGCAGTCCCCGGGACGGTCTATCCACCTTC.

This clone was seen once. CDR3: CASSEYRLYGYTF. The CDR3 bases are TGTGCCAGCAGTGAATACAGGCTCTATGGCTACACCTTC. The V gene is TRBV25-1, the J gene TRBJ1-2, with D hard to call. Germline V gives CDR1 MGHDK, CDR2 SYGVNS. Trimming removed 0 bases at V and 4 bases at J, with 6 bases between. There are 13 residues in the CDR3.

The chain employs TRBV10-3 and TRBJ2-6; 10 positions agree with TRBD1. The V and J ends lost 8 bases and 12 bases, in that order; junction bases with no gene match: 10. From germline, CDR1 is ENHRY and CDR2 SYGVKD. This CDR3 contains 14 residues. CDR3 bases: TGTGCCATCGGCTCCGGGGACAGGGGCAGCGTCCTGACTTTC. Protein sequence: CAIGSGDRGSVLTF.

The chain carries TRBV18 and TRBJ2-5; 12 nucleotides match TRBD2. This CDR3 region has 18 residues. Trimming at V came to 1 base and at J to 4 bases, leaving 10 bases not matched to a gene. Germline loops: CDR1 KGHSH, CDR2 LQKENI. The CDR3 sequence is CASSPRTSGAQYAETQYF. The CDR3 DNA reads TGTGCCAGCTCACCACGGACTAGCGGGGCTCAATACGCAGAGACCCAGTACTTC. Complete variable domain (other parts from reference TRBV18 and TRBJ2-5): NAGVMQNPRHLVRRRGQEARLRCSPMKGHSHVYWYRQLPEEGLKFMVYLQKENIIDESGMPKERFSAEFPKEGPSILRIQQVVRGDSAAYFCASSPRTSGAQYAETQYFGPGTRLLVL.

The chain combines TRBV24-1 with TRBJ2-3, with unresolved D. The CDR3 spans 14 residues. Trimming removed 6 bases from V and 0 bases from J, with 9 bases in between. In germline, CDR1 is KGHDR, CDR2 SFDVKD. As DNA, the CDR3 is TGTGCCACCAGTCACAGTCGTAGCACAGATACGCAGTATTTT. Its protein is CATSHSRSTDTQYF.